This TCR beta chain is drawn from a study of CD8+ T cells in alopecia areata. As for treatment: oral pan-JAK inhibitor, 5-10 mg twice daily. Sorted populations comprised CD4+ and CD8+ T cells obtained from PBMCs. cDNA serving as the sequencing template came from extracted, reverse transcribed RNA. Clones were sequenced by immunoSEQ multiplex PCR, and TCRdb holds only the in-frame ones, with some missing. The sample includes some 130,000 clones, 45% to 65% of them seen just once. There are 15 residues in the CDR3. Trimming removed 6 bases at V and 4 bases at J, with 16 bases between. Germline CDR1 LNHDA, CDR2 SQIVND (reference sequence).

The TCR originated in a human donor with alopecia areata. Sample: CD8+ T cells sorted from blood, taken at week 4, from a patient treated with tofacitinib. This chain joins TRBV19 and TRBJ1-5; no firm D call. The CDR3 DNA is TGTGCCAGTAGGATAATCCGGGAACCTAATCAGCCCCAGCATTTT. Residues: CASRIIREPNQPQHF.